Listed below are T cell receptor beta chains from one sample, sequenced in a study of shared clonotypes between healthy human individuals. Method: immunoSEQ multiplex PCR; TCRdb's copy keeps in-frame clones and lacks some. The sample holds approximately 1,500,000 clones, 95% to 99% seen once. Sequencing was performed on naive CD4+ T cells sorted from blood. These receptors came from a man aged 30 to 39 in good health. The CDR3 runs from the conserved cysteine through the conserved F or W. A D gene is named only where the DNA matches it firmly. The listing skips clone size in some rows; elsewhere it reads once, few, many or a size class.

clone size	D gene	J gene	V gene	CDR3 DNA	CDR3 protein
once	NA	TRBJ2-5	TRBV5-1	TGCGCCAGCAGCCCGACCTGGAGGGGAGAGACCCAGTACTTC	CASSPTWRGETQYF
NA	TRBD2	TRBJ2-1	TRBV14	TGTGCCAGCAGCCCACAACGTGGGAGGGGAGGAGAGCAGTTCTTC	CASSPQRGRGGEQFF
NA	NA	TRBJ2-3	TRBV7-9	TGTGCCAGCAGCTTAGCGGCCGGAGATACGCAGTATTTT	CASSLAAGDTQYF
NA	NA	TRBJ1-2	TRBV6-1	TGTGCCAGCAGTGAGCGGGGGGCAGGGGACGGACGTGGCTACACCTTC	CASSERGAGDGRGYTF
NA	NA	TRBJ2-2	TRBV2	TGTGCCAGCAGTGAAACCGGAGGACCCGGGGAGCTGTTTTTT	CASSETGGPGELFF
NA	TRBD1	TRBJ2-7	TRBV19	TGTGCCAGTAGTATCGGGACAGGGGGCTCCTACGAGCAGTACTTC	CASSIGTGGSYEQYF
NA	NA	TRBJ1-2	TRBV7-3	TGTGCCAGCAGCTTAACAGGGGACGTCGGCTACACCTTC	CASSLTGDVGYTF
NA	NA	TRBJ1-2	TRBV29-1	TGCAGCGTTGAAGGGGGCATCGGCTATGGCTACACCTTC	CSVEGGIGYGYTF
NA	NA	TRBJ1-2	TRBV29-1	TGCAGCGTTGCCAGGGTGCTCGGAGGCTACACCTTC	CSVARVLGGYTF
NA	NA	TRBJ2-1	TRBV5-1	TGCGCCAGCAGCTTAACAGGGTACAATGAGCAGTTCTTC	CASSLTGYNEQFF
NA	NA	TRBJ2-7	TRBV28	TGTGCCAGCAACAAGGGGGGCGACGAGCAGTACTTC	CASNKGGDEQYF
NA	NA	TRBJ2-7	TRBV4-2	TGTGCCAGCAGCCAAAAACCGGGCGGGACAGCGGACTACGAGCAGTACTTC	CASSQKPGGTADYEQYF
NA	NA	TRBJ1-4	TRBV7-9	TGTGCCAGCAGCTTAGGGACAGTTTTTAATGAAAAACTGTTTTTT	CASSLGTVFNEKLFF
NA	NA	TRBJ1-1	TRBV6-5	TGTGCCAGCAGGTACTTCCCTCAGGGCACTGAAGCTTTCTTT	CASRYFPQGTEAFF
NA	TRBD2	TRBJ2-7	TRBV13	TGTGCCAGCAGCTCTCGGACTAGCGGGAGTTACGAGCAGTACTTC	CASSSRTSGSYEQYF
NA	NA	TRBJ1-4	TRBV7-9	TGTGCCAGCAGCGGTTACGGACGGGGGTTTGATGCTAATGAAAAACTGTTTTTT	CASSGYGRGFDANEKLFF
NA	TRBD1	TRBJ1-2	TRBV4-2	TGTGCCAGCAGCCAAGAACAAAGGGGGGACAGGGAAGGGTATGGCTACACCTTC	CASSQEQRGDREGYGYTF
NA	TRBD1	TRBJ2-3	TRBV5-5	TGTGCCAGCAGCTGGACAGGGACGCAGTATTTT	CASSWTGTQYF
NA	NA	TRBJ2-4	TRBV11-2	TGTGCCAGCAGCCCCCGTGACCAATTAAACATTCAGTACTTC	CASSPRDQLNIQYF
once	TRBD2	TRBJ2-3	TRBV5-4	TGTGCCAGCAGCGGTCAAGCGGGAGGGCCCCAAGATACGCAGTATTTT	CASSGQAGGPQDTQYF
once	TRBD1	TRBJ1-5	TRBV19	TGTGCCAGTAGTGTAATTGGGACAGGGGGCACTCAGCCCCAGCATTTT	CASSVIGTGGTQPQHF
NA	NA	TRBJ2-5	TRBV18	TGTGCCAGCTCACCACCGAGCGAGGAGACCCAGTACTTC	CASSPPSEETQYF
NA	NA	TRBJ2-6	TRBV7-3	TGTGCCAGCAGCTCCAAAGGGGTTGGGGCCAACGTCCTGACTTTC	CASSSKGVGANVLTF
NA	NA	TRBJ1-5	TRBV19	TGTGCCAGTAGTACCAGGGGAAGCGATCCGCCCCAGCATTTT	CASSTRGSDPPQHF
NA	NA	TRBJ1-2	TRBV7-6	TGTGCCAGCAGCTTAGCCGGGGCAGATCTGGGTGGCTACACCTTC	CASSLAGADLGGYTF
NA	NA	TRBJ1-2	TRBV18	TGTGCCAGCTCACCAATACAGGGTTTATCTGGCGGCTACACCTTC	CASSPIQGLSGGYTF
NA	NA	TRBJ2-4	TRBV27	TGTGCCAGCAGTTTATTCCTCGGGTCAAACATTCAGTACTTC	CASSLFLGSNIQYF
NA	NA	TRBJ2-7	TRBV4-2	TGTGCCAGCAGCGCTGAGCGCCTCTACGAGCAGTACTTC	CASSAERLYEQYF
NA	NA	TRBJ2-7	TRBV28	TGTGCCAGCAGCCTGCCTACTCACTACGAGCAGTACTTC	CASSLPTHYEQYF
NA	TRBD2	TRBJ2-5	TRBV30	TGTGCCTGGAGCATGGGACTAGCGGGTCGCGGAGAGACCCAGTACTTC	CAWSMGLAGRGETQYF
NA	NA	TRBJ2-7	TRBV5-6	TGTGCCAGCAGCTTGTTAGGGAGTACCGCGACCTACGAGCAGTACTTC	CASSLLGSTATYEQYF
NA	NA	TRBJ1-3	TRBV30	TGTGCCTGGAGTGGAGGGGGTACCATATATTTT	CAWSGGGTIYF
NA	NA	TRBJ2-1	TRBV7-2	TGTGCCAGCAGCGTTGGCCCCGGGACCTACAATGAGCAGTTCTTC	CASSVGPGTYNEQFF
NA	NA	TRBJ2-7	TRBV7-2	TGTGCCAGCAGCTTAAAGGGCGGGACCTCATCCTACGAGCAGTACTTC	CASSLKGGTSSYEQYF
NA	NA	TRBJ2-1	TRBV18	TGTGCCAGCTCACCACCCCGGGGCTTGAGCTCCTACAATGAGCAGTTCTTC	CASSPPRGLSSYNEQFF
NA	NA	TRBJ2-7	TRBV5-6	TGTGCCAGCAGCTTGGCAGGACCCTCACCCTACGAGCAGTACTTC	CASSLAGPSPYEQYF
NA	TRBD1	TRBJ2-1	TRBV2	TGTGCCAGCAAGTGGGGGACAGCCGTATCTGGGAATGAGCAGTTCTTC	CASKWGTAVSGNEQFF
NA	NA	TRBJ2-5	TRBV2	TGTGCCAGCAGTTATGCAGGAAAAGAGACCCAGTACTTC	CASSYAGKETQYF
NA	NA	TRBJ2-1	TRBV13	TGTGCCAGCAGCTTACGGTTTGGGAGCTCCTACAATGAGCAGTTCTTC	CASSLRFGSSYNEQFF
NA	NA	TRBJ2-3	TRBV7-9	TGTGCCAGCAGCTCCCAATCAGATACGCAGTATTTT	CASSSQSDTQYF
NA	TRBD1	TRBJ2-5	TRBV7-7	TGTGCCAGCAGCCCCTGGACAGGGGGGTCCCAAGAGACCCAGTACTTC	CASSPWTGGSQETQYF